The 20 T cell receptor beta chains below come from one sample, sequenced in a study of human T cells and chemical hapten exposure. One entry per CDR3 protein results from TCRdb running MiXCR on the RACE reads. Of tens of thousands of distinct CDR3 sequences in the sample, roughly 5.4% were seen once. Time point noted: healthy volunteer bleed at 6 weeks. The template was total RNA from unfractionated whole blood. Source material: whole blood. These receptors originate from a human donor in good health. Some clones in this sample may be carry-over from other donors' samples.

This clonotype was counted ten times or more. This chain uses TRBV6-4 with TRBJ2-2, with D unresolved. In germline, CDR1 is MRHNA, CDR2 SNTAGT. The CDR3 is 13 amino acids. The V end lost 2 bases, the J end lost 1 base, and 2 bases lay between the germline ends. The CDR3 DNA reads TGTGCCAGCAGTGACAGGAACACCGGGGAGCTGTTTTTT. Protein: CASSDRNTGELFF.

There are many counts of this clonotype. The rearrangement uses TRBV7-8 and TRBJ1-1, with no clear D. CDR3 size: 18 residues. The V and J ends lost 3 bases and 3 bases respectively, with 23 bases between them. CDR1 is SGHVS and CDR2 is FQNEAQ in the germline V gene. CDR3 DNA: TGTGCCAGCAGCTTCTACTACGCGGGCAGCAGTAAGGACACTGAAGCTTTCTTT. Protein sequence: CASSFYYAGSSKDTEAFF.

The table lists this clonotype with many counts. This rearrangement joins TRBV6-6 to TRBJ2-5, with D uncertain. Trimming took 7 bases from V and 3 from J, leaving 12 bases between them. This CDR3 has 13 residues. Looked up from germline, CDR1 is MNHNY and CDR2 is SVGAGI (reference sequence). CDR3 region: CASTEPLKETQYF. For the CDR3, the DNA is TGTGCCAGCACGGAGCCACTAAAAGAGACCCAGTACTTC.

This clonotype was recorded a few times. The chain uses TRBV6-1 and TRBJ2-3; the match to TRBD2 covers 12 bases. This CDR3 is built from 16 residues. V trimming: 7 bases; J trimming: 4 bases; junction bases outside the gene matches: 9. CDR1 and CDR2 from the germline V gene are MNHNS and SASEGT. The DNA of the CDR3 is TGTGCCAGCACCCAGTCGACTAGCGGGAGACCAGATACGCAGTATTTT. Protein sequence: CASTQSTSGRPDTQYF.

This clonotype was seen at least ten times. J is TRBJ1-5 and V is TRBV19, with TRBD1 matching over 9 bases. The trim removed 5 bases at V and 6 bases at J, leaving 5 bases unmatched. The CDR3 consists of 14 residues. Germline CDR1 LNHDA, CDR2 SQIVND (reference sequence). Here the CDR3 DNA reads TGTGCCAGTAGTGTAACAGGGGGCAGTCAGCCCCAGCATTTT. The encoded protein is CASSVTGGSQPQHF.

This clonotype was recorded only once. A much larger clone sits a single nucleotide away, making a read error possible. V usage is TRBV25-1 and J usage is TRBJ2-7, with TRBD2 matching 10 bases. The CDR3 is 15 residues long. Per the germline V gene, CDR1 is MGHDK and CDR2 is SYGVNS. The CDR3 DNA reads as TGTGCCAGCTGTGAACCCGGACTAGCGGATTACGAGCAGTACTTC. It codes for CASCEPGLADYEQYF.

In its sample, this clonotype was seen many times. The genes are TRBV2 and TRBJ2-1; D is uncertain. CDR1 is SNHLY and CDR2 is FYNNEI in the germline V gene. This CDR3 spans 12 amino acids. V was clipped by 2 bases and J by 6 bases, with 5 bases between them. The CDR3 DNA reads TGTGCCAGCAGTGAACAGCGCAATGAGCAGTTCTTC. As protein: CASSEQRNEQFF. Complete variable domain (other parts from reference TRBV2 and TRBJ2-1): EPEVTQTPSHQVTQMGQEVILRCVPISNHLYFYWYRQILGQKVEFLVSFYNNEISEKSEIFDDQFSVERPDGSNFTLKIRSTKLEDSAMYFCASSEQRNEQFFGPGTRLTVL.

The CDR3 loop is CASSSGQGDYGYTF. CDR3 sequence (DNA): TGTGCCAGCAGTTCGGGACAGGGGGACTATGGCTACACCTTC. The chain uses TRBV28 and TRBJ1-2; TRBD1 matches 11 bases. V shed 4 bases, J shed 3 bases, and the junction held 1 base outside the gene matches. Germline V gives CDR1 MDHEN, CDR2 SYDVKM. CDR3 length equals 14 residues.

Regarding this clonotype: A much larger clone differs by one base, so this may be a read error. This chain connects TRBV12-3 or TRBV12-4 to TRBJ2-2, with D uncertain. The CDR3 runs 11 residues. This chain's CDR3 is CAGRSTGELFF. The CDR3 DNA reads TGTGCCGGCAGGTCAACCGGGGAGCTGTTTTTT.

This clonotype was detected a few times. The rearrangement joins TRBV4-2 to TRBJ2-7, with 10 bases fitting TRBD1. Per germline, CDR1 LGHNA and CDR2 YNFKEQ. There are 15 residues in the CDR3. V trimming: 0 bases; J trimming: 4 bases; junction bases outside the gene matches: 3. The CDR3 is CASSQEWTGGYEQYF. The CDR3 region has the DNA TGTGCCAGCAGCCAAGAGTGGACAGGGGGTTACGAGCAGTACTTC.

This chain uses TRBV12-3 or TRBV12-4 with TRBJ2-5, with unresolved D. CDR3 size: 13 residues. Deletions cut 1 base from V and 7 bases from J, with 10 bases between. CDR3: CASSLGEFGTQYF. For the CDR3, the DNA is TGTGCCAGCAGTTTAGGAGAGTTTGGGACCCAGTACTTC.

The chain employs TRBV28 and TRBJ1-2; weak D call: TRBD1 (5 bases). V lost 3 bases and J lost 4, with 12 bases in between. CDR1 and CDR2 (germline): MDHEN, SYDVKM. CDR3 length: 14 amino acids. In DNA, the CDR3 is TGTGCCAGCAGTTTTGGGGCTGACAGCTATGGCTACACCTTC. Translation gives CASSFGADSYGYTF.

This chain uses TRBV20-1 with TRBJ1-2; D is possibly TRBD1 (5 bases). Looked up from germline, CDR1 is DFQATT and CDR2 is SNEGSKA (reference sequence). Trimming removed 3 bases at V and 3 bases at J, with 14 bases between. This CDR3 contains 14 residues. The CDR3 DNA reads TGCAGTGCTAGCTCCAGGGCCCTTTACTATGGCTACACCTTC. It is translated as CSASSRALYYGYTF.

The rearrangement uses TRBV30 and TRBJ1-6, with TRBD1 matching over 8 bases. J was trimmed by 8 bases and V by 4 bases; bases with no gene match: 16. The CDR3 runs 17 residues. CDR1 is GTSNPN and CDR2 is SVGIG in the germline V gene (reference sequence). CDR3 nucleotide sequence: TGTGCCTGGACAAATGCGATAACCACAGGGGGGGATTCACCCCTCCACTTT. This translates into CAWTNAITTGGDSPLHF. The whole variable domain, filled in from reference TRBV30 and TRBJ1-6, reads SQTIHQWPATLVQPVGSPLSLECTVEGTSNPNLYWYRQAAGRGLQLLFYSVGIGQISSEVPQNLSASRPQDRQFILSSKKLLLSDSGFYLCAWTNAITTGGDSPLHFGNGTRLTVT.

The genes are TRBV30 and TRBJ2-3; D uncertain. This CDR3 is built from 14 residues. Germline V lookup: CDR1 GTSNPN, CDR2 SVGIG (reference sequence). V lost 3 bases and J 0 bases, leaving 10 bases between the germline ends. CDR3 region: CAWSDSVSTDTQYF. The CDR3 DNA sequence: TGTGCCTGGAGCGATTCCGTCAGCACAGATACGCAGTATTTT.

In its sample, this clonotype was seen many times. The rearrangement joins TRBV25-1 to TRBJ2-7; D ambiguous. V gave up 10 bases and J gave up 7 bases, with 14 bases separating them. The CDR3 has 11 amino acids. Germline lookup yields CDR1 MGHDK and CDR2 SYGVNS. CDR3 in amino acids: CATSLQSEQYF. The DNA for the CDR3 is TGTGCCACCTCGTTACAGAGTGAGCAGTACTTC.

The chain links TRBV7-6 to TRBJ2-2; 9 positions agree with TRBD2. Germline V gene sequence: CDR1 SGHVS, CDR2 FNYEAQ. The CDR3 has 18 residues. Trimming removed 3 bases from V and 3 bases from J; junction bases left unmatched: 11. CDR3 amino acids: CASSFLGGRALDTGELFF. CDR3 sequence (DNA): TGTGCCAGCAGCTTTTTAGGCGGGAGGGCCCTCGACACCGGGGAGCTGTTTTTT.

This clonotype was counted ten times or more. The rearrangement joins TRBV4-3 to TRBJ1-5; D is perhaps TRBD1 (5 bases). This CDR3 is 14 amino acids long. Germline V gene lookup returns CDR1 LGHNA and CDR2 YSLEER. V lost 2 bases and J lost 3, with 8 bases in between. The CDR3 coding sequence is TGCGCCAGCAGCCAAACGGGGCCCAATCAGCCCCAGCATTTT. It is translated as CASSQTGPNQPQHF.

This clonotype came up a few times. The rearrangement joins TRBV5-5 to TRBJ2-5, with 7 bases aligning to TRBD2. This CDR3 spans 17 amino acids. From germline, CDR1 is SGHKS and CDR2 YYEKEE (reference sequence). V shed 6 bases and J 4 bases; nucleotides not matched to a gene: 18. This CDR3 is CASTPMVGGVGGETQYF. The CDR3 DNA sequence: TGTGCCAGCACCCCAATGGTGGGGGGGGTCGGTGGAGAGACCCAGTACTTC.

This clonotype has more than one count but fewer than ten. The chain uses TRBV30 and TRBJ2-6; the D is unclear. The V end lost 5 bases, the J end lost 0 bases, and 5 bases lay between the germline ends. The CDR3 is made up of 13 amino acids. Germline CDR1 is GTSNPN and CDR2 is SVGIG (reference sequence). CDR3: CAWETSGANVLTF. In DNA, the CDR3 is TGTGCCTGGGAGACCTCTGGGGCCAACGTCCTGACTTTC.